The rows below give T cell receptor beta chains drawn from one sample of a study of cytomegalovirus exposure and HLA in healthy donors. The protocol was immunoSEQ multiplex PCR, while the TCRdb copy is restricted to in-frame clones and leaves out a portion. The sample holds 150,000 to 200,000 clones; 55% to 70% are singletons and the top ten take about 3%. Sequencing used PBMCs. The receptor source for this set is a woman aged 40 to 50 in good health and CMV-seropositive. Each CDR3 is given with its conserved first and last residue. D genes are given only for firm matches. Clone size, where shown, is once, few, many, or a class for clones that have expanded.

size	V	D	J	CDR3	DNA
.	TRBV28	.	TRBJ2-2	CASRPNPGLRNTGELFF	TGTGCCAGCAGACCGAATCCGGGACTCAGAAACACCGGGGAGCTGTTTTTT
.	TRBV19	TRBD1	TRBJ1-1	CASSNYRGMVGAEAFF	TGTGCCAGTAGTAACTACAGGGGGATGGTTGGCGCTGAAGCTTTCTTT
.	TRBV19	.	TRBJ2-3	CASSIERRTDTQYF	TGTGCCAGTAGTATCGAGCGCCGCACAGATACGCAGTATTTT
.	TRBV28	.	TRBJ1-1	CASSSGSTEAFF	TGTGCCAGCAGTTCGGGGAGCACTGAAGCTTTCTTT
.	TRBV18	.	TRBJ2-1	CASSRPTVYNEQFF	TGTGCCAGCTCACGGCCGACAGTCTACAATGAGCAGTTCTTC
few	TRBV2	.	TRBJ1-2	CASSKAETGYGYTF	TGTGCCAGCAGCAAAGCAGAGACAGGCTATGGCTACACCTTC
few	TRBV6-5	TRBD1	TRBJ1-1	CASSSRTGNTEAFF	TGTGCCAGCAGTTCCCGGACAGGGAACACTGAAGCTTTCTTT
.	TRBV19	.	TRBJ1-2	CASSIVRGRGYGYTF	TGTGCCAGTAGTATCGTTCGGGGAAGAGGCTATGGCTACACCTTC
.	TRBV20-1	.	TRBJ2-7	CSARPRDEQYF	TGCAGTGCTAGGCCCAGGGACGAGCAGTACTTC
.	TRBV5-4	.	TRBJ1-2	CASSLEGAAYGYPF	TGTGCCAGCAGCTTGGAGGGAGCGGCGTATGGCTACCCCTTC
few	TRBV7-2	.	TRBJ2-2	CASSLGRVRTGELFF	TGTGCCAGCAGCTTAGGCAGGGTTCGGACCGGGGAGCTGTTTTTT
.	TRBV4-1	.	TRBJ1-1	CASSQPQGNTEAFF	TGCGCCAGCAGCCAACCTCAGGGGAACACTGAAGCTTTCTTT
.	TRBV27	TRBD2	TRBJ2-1	CASSSSGSGYNEQFF	TGTGCCAGCAGTTCTAGCGGGAGTGGCTACAATGAGCAGTTCTTC
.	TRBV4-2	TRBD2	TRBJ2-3	CASSQDGAGTSTDTQYF	TGTGCCAGCAGCCAAGATGGAGCGGGGACTAGCACAGATACGCAGTATTTT
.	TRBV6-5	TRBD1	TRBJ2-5	CASRTGRETQYF	TGTGCCAGCAGGACAGGGCGGGAGACCCAGTACTTC
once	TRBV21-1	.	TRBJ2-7	CASSRGDSCIYEQYF	TGTGCCAGCAGCAGAGGGGACAGTTGCATCTACGAGCAGTACTTC
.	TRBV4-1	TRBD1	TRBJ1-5	CASSPIDRGGNQPQNF	TGCGCCAGCAGCCCGATAGACAGGGGCGGCAATCAGCCCCAGAATTTT
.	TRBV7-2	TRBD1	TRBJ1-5	CASSLQGASNQPQHF	TGTGCCAGCAGCTTACAGGGGGCATCCAATCAGCCCCAGCATTTT
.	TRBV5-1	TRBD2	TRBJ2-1	CASSPGAGDEQFF	TGCGCCAGCAGCCCGGGAGCGGGAGATGAGCAGTTCTTC
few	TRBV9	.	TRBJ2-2	CASSVSGELFF	TGTGCCAGCAGCGTATCTGGGGAGCTGTTTTTT
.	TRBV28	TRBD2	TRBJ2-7	CASSSERESSYEQYF	TGTGCCAGCAGTTCCGAGCGGGAGAGCTCCTACGAGCAGTACTTC
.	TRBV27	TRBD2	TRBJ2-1	CASSLFPPKTSGRSYNEQFF	TGTGCCAGCAGTTTGTTCCCCCCGAAGACTAGCGGGCGCTCCTACAATGAGCAGTTCTTC
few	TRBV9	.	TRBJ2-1	CASSVGRGYEQFF	TGTGCCAGCAGCGTAGGGCGGGGCTATGAGCAGTTCTTC
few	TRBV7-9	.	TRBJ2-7	CASSLSGESYEQYF	TGTGCCAGCAGCTTATCCGGAGAGTCCTACGAGCAGTACTTC
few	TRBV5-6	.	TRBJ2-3	CASSSSTDTQYF	TGTGCCAGCAGCTCTAGCACAGATACGCAGTATTTT
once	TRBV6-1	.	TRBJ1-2	CASSEEGEGYGYPF	TGTGCCAGCAGTGAAGAGGGCGAGGGCTATGGCTACCCCTTC
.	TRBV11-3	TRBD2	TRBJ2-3	CASSSGTSGSTDTQYF	TGTGCCAGCAGCTCCGGGACTAGCGGTAGCACAGATACGCAGTATTTT
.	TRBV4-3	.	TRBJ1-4	CASSPRHDLGPGLNEKLFF	TGCGCCAGCAGCCCGCGACATGATCTCGGACCAGGACTTAATGAAAAACTGTTTTTT
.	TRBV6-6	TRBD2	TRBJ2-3	CATLSGGFTDTQYF	TGTGCCACCCTTAGCGGGGGGTTCACAGATACGCAGTATTTT
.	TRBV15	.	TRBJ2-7	CATSPRGGATYEQYF	TGTGCCACCAGCCCCAGGGGAGGGGCCACCTACGAGCAGTACTTC
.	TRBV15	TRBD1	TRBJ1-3	CATSRDRGSGNTIYF	TGTGCCACCAGCAGGGACAGGGGGTCTGGAAACACCATATATTTT
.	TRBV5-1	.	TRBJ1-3	CASTIHREIETPGNTIYF	TGCGCCAGCACTATCCACAGGGAAATAGAAACTCCTGGAAACACCATATATTTT
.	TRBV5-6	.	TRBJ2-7	CASSTIASSYEQYF	TGTGCCAGCAGCACCATAGCGAGCTCCTACGAGCAGTACTTC
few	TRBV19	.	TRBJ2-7	CASSPGNTAYEQYF	TGTGCCAGTAGTCCAGGCAATACGGCCTACGAGCAGTACTTC
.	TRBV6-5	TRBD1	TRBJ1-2	CASSPPGTVYGYTF	TGTGCCAGCAGCCCCCCCGGGACAGTCTATGGCTACACCTTC
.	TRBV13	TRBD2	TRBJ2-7	CASSLAGTSGIPYEQYF	TGTGCCAGCAGCTTAGCCGGGACTAGCGGAATCCCCTACGAGCAGTACTTC
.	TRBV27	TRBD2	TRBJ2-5	CASSPGLAANQETQYF	TGTGCCAGCAGCCCCGGACTAGCGGCTAACCAAGAGACCCAGTACTTC
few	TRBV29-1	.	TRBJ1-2	CSTGANYGYTF	TGCAGCACCGGGGCTAACTATGGCTACACCTTC
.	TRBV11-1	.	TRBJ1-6	CASTEQSSYNSPLHF	TGTGCCAGCACCGAACAGAGCTCCTATAATTCACCCCTCCACTTT
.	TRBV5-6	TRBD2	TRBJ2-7	CASSLVSGGFSKYF	TGTGCCAGCAGCTTGGTTAGCGGGGGGTTCAGCAAGTACTTC
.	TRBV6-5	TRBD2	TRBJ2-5	CASRSGGGETQYF	TGTGCCAGCAGGTCCGGGGGGGGCGAGACCCAGTACTTC
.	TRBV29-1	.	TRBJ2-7	CSVETDRPYEQYF	TGCAGCGTTGAAACCGACAGACCCTACGAGCAGTACTTC
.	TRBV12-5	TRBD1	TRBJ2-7	CASGRGPSGTAYEQYF	TGTGCTAGTGGTCGGGGCCCCTCCGGGACAGCCTACGAGCAGTACTTC
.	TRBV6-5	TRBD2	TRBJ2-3	CATQLAGVDTQYF	TGTGCCACCCAACTAGCGGGAGTAGATACGCAGTATTTT
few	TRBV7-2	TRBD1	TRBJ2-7	CASSLAGTDSYEQYF	TGTGCCAGCAGCTTAGCCGGGACAGACTCCTACGAGCAGTACTTC
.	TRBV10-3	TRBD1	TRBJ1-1	CAIRDQGQKNTEAFF	TGTGCCATCAGGGATCAGGGACAGAAGAACACTGAAGCTTTCTTT
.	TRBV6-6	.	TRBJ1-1	CASSGGDTEAFF	TGTGCCAGCAGCGGGGGGGACACTGAAGCTTTCTTT
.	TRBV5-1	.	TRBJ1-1	CASSLGQVTISNTEAFF	TGCGCCAGCAGCTTGGGACAGGTGACCATCTCGAACACTGAAGCTTTCTTT
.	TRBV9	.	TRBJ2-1	CASSVATITAYNEQFF	TGTGCCAGCAGCGTAGCTACGATAACAGCATACAATGAGCAGTTCTTC